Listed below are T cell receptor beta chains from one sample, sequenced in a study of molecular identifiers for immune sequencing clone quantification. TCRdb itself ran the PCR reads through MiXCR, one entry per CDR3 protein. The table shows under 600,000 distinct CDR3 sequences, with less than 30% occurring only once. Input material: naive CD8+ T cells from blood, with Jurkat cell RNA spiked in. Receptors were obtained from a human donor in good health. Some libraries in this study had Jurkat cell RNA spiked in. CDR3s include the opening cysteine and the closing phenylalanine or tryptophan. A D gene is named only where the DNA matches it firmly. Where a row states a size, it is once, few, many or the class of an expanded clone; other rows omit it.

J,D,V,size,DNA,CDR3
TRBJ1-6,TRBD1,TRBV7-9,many,TGTGCCAGCAGCTACAGGATGGAGACAGGGCTCAATTCACCCCTCCACTTT,CASSYRMETGLNSPLHF
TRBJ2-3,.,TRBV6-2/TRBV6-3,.,TGTGCCAGCAGTTCTCTAACGGATAAGCAGTATTTT,CASSSLTDKQYF
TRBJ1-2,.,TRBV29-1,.,TGCAGCGTTGAATCACGGCTGAACTATGGCTACACCTTC,CSVESRLNYGYTF
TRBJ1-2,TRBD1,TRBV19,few,TGTGCCAGTACCACCTTGACAGGGGGTAATGGCTACACCTTC,CASTTLTGGNGYTF
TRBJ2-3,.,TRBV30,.,TGTACCAAGAGTTTGATCAGTAGCACAGATACGCAGTCTTTT,CTKSLISSTDTQSF
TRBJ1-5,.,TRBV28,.,TGTGCCAGCAGTTTTAGTGGGAGGCTCTATCAGCCCCAGCATTTT,CASSFSGRLYQPQHF
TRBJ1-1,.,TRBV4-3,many,TGCGCCAGCGGTAGACAGAAGAACACTGAAGCTTTCTTT,CASGRQKNTEAFF
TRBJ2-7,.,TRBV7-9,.,TGTGCCAGCAGCGAATCCGCCCGATCCTACGAGCAGTACTTC,CASSESARSYEQYF
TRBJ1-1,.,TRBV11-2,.,TGTGCCAGCAGCTTCAACCCTAGCGCTGAAGCTTTCTTT,CASSFNPSAEAFF
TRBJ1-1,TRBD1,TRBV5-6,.,TGTGCCGCGGGGGACAGGATGAACACTGAAGCTTTCTTT,CAAGDRMNTEAFF
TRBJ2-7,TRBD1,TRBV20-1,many,TGCAGTGCTAGCGGGGACAGGACCGGTTACGAGCAGTACTTC,CSASGDRTGYEQYF
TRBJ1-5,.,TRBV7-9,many,TGTGCCAGCAGCTTAGGTGGCCCCAATCAGCCCCAGCATTTT,CASSLGGPNQPQHF
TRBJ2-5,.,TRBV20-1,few,TGCAGTGTCTTGACAGACCAGGAGACCCAGTACTTC,CSVLTDQETQYF
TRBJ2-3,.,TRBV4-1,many,TGCGCCAGCAGCTACGGGCTTCGGGTTGATACGCAGTATTTT,CASSYGLRVDTQYF
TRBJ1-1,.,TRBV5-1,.,TGCGCCAGCAGTATTAGGAGGGGCGAAGGGACGGTGAACACTGAAGCTTTCTTT,CASSIRRGEGTVNTEAFF
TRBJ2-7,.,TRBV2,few,TGTGCCAGCAGTGAAGGCCCCTTCAGCGGCCTGCAGTACTTC,CASSEGPFSGLQYF
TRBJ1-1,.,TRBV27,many,TGTGCCAGCAGTTTACGGGGTTACACTGAAGCTTTCTTT,CASSLRGYTEAFF
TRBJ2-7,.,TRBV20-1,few,TGCAGTGCCGAACACACACTGGACTCCTACGAGCAGTACTTC,CSAEHTLDSYEQYF
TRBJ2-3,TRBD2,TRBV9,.,TGTGCCAGCAGCCCCTTTACTAGCGGGGGGGCCGCAGATACGCAGTATTTT,CASSPFTSGGAADTQYF
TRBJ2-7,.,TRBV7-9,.,TGTGCCAGCAGCTTAGTAACCTCTCCCCACTACGAGCAGTACTTC,CASSLVTSPHYEQYF
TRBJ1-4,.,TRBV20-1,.,TGCAGTGCTAGGGGGCTACCTAATGAAAAACTGTTTTTT,CSARGLPNEKLFF
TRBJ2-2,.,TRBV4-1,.,TGCGCCAGCAGTCAAGAGAGAACCGGGGGGCTGTTTTTT,CASSQERTGGLFF
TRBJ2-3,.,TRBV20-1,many,TGCAGTGCTGACCAACTTCTTGCAGGCACAGATACGCAGTATTTT,CSADQLLAGTDTQYF
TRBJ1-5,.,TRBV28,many,TGTGCCAGCAGTTTAGGGGTATCAGGGTTGTACAGCAATCAGCCCCAGCATTTT,CASSLGVSGLYSNQPQHF
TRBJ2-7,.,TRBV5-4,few,TGTGCCAGCAGCTTCGGGGGCAGGGGCTACGAGCAGTACTTC,CASSFGGRGYEQYF
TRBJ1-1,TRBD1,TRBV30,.,TGTGCCTGGATGACAGGGGGCGTAAACACTGAAGCTTTCTTT,CAWMTGGVNTEAFF
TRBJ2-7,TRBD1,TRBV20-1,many,TGCAGTGCTAGATCTACCGGACAGGTTGGTTACGAGCAGTACTTC,CSARSTGQVGYEQYF
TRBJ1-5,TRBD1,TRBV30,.,TGTGCCTGGAGTGTGCGGGACAGGGCTTCTCTTAGCAATCAGCCCCAGCATTTT,CAWSVRDRASLSNQPQHF
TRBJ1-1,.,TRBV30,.,TGTGCCTGGAGTGTACTAGGGGCTGGGAGCACTGAAGCTTTCTTT,CAWSVLGAGSTEAFF
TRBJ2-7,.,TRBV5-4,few,TGTGCCAGCTGGGCGCAGCCCCATAACGAGCAGTACTTC,CASWAQPHNEQYF
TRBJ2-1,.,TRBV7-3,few,TGTGCCAGCAGCTCCACCGGGACTCAATACAATGAGCAGTTCTTC,CASSSTGTQYNEQFF
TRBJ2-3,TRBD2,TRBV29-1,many,TGCAGCACAACTAGCGGGAGGCGGGCTAGCACAGATACGCAGTATTTT,CSTTSGRRASTDTQYF
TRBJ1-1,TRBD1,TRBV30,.,TGTGCCTGGAGTACAGGACAGGGAGGATACACTGAAGCTTTCTTT,CAWSTGQGGYTEAFF
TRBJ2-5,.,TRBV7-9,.,TGTGCCAGCAGCGAAATCGATGCGGGCATTCAAGAGACCCAGTACTTC,CASSEIDAGIQETQYF
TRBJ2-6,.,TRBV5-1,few,TGCGCCAGCAGCTTGGCCCAGGTCATATTGGCCTCTGGGGCCAACGTCCTGACTTTC,CASSLAQVILASGANVLTF
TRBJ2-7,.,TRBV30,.,TGTGCCTGGAATCTGGGTGCCTCCTACGAGCAGTACTTC,CAWNLGASYEQYF
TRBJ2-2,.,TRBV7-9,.,TGTGCCAGCAGCTGGGGGGAAACCGGGGAGCTGTTTTTT,CASSWGETGELFF
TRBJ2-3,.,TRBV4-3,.,TGCGCCAGCAGCCGAGATTTGCCAATCACAGATACGCAGTGTTTT,CASSRDLPITDTQCF
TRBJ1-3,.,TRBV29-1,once,TGCAGCGTTGCGACTGGAAACACCATATATTTT,CSVATGNTIYF
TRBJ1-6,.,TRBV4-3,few,TGCGCCAGCAGCCTAGGACGGATTCAAAATTCACCCCTCCACTTT,CASSLGRIQNSPLHF